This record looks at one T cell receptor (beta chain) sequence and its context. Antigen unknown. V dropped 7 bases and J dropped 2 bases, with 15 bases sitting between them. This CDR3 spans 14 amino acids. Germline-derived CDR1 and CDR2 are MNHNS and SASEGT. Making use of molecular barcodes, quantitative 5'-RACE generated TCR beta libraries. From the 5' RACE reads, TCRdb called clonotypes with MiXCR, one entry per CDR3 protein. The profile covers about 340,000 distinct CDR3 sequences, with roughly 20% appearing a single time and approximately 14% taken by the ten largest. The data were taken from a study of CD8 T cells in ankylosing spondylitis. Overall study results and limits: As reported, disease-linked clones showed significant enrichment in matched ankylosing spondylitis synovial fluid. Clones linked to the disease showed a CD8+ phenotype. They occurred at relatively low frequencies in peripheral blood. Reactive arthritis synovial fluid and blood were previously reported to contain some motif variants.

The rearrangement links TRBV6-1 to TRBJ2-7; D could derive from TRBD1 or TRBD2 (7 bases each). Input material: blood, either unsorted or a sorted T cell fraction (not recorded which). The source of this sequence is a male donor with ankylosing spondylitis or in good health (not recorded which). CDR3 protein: CASTPRGGPYEQYF. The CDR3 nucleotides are TGTGCCAGCACCCCCAGGGGGGGGCCCTACGAGCAGTACTTC.